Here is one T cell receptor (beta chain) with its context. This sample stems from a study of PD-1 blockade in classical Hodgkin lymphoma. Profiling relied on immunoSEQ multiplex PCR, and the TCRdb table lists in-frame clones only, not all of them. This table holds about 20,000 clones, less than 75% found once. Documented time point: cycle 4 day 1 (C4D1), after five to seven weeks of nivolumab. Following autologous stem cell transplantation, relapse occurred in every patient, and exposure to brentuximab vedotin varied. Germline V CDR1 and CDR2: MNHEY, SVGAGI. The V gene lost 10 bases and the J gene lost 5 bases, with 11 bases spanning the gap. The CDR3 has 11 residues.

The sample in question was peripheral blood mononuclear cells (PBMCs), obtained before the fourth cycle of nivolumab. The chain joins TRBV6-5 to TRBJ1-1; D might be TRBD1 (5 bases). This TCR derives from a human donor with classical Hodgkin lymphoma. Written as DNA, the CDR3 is TGTGCCACAAGGGGCTGGACTGAAGCTTTCTTT. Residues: CATRGWTEAFF.